This TCR beta chain was identified in a study of T cell repertoires in cytomegalovirus infection. Overall study context: HLA-B-restricted CMV epitopes that are well studied were used alongside recently identified HLA-C-restricted ones. Carrying CMV and the relevant HLA type showed in public TCR beta signatures.

With V trimmed by 5 bases and J by 14 bases, 3 bases remained unmatched. The germline V gene encodes CDR1 SNHLY and CDR2 FYNNEI. The CDR3 spans 11 residues. TCRdb re-called the reads through MiXCR, storing one row per CDR3 protein. The sample shows some 150,000 distinct CDR3 sequences, roughly a third of them seen only once. Study-level results: The ex vivo response was dominated by HLA-C-restricted CMV-specific TCR beta clonotypes. Identification of carriers of CMV plus the relevant HLA was achieved through cumulative public TCR beta family frequency.

Comment on this clonotype: The antigen is unknown.

This material consisted of CD8+ T cells from cultured PBMCs, taken from culture after CMV antigen stimulation. This sequence was found in a human donor in good health (CMV status not recorded). Some clones in this sample may be carry-over from other donors' samples. The V call is TRBV2, the J call TRBJ2-1, with TRBD2 matching over 10 bases. In DNA, the CDR3 is TGTGCCAGCAGTCTAGGGACTAGCGAGTTCTTC. It encodes CASSLGTSEFF.